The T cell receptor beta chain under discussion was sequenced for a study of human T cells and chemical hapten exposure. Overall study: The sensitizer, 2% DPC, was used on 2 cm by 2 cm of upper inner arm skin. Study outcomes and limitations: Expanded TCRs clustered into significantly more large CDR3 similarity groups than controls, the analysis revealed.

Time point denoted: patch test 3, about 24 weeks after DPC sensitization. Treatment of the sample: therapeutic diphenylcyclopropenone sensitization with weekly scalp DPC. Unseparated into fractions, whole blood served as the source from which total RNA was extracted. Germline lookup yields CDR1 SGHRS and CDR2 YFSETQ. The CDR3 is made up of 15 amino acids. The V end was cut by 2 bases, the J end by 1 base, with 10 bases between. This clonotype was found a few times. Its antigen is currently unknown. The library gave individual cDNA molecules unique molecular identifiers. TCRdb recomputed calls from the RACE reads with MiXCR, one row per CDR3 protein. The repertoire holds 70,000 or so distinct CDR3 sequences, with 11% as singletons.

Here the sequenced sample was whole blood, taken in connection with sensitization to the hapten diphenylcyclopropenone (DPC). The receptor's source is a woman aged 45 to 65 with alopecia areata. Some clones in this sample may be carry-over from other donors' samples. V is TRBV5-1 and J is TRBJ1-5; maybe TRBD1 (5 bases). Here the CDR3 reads CASSLGVGSNQPQHF. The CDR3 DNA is TGCGCCAGCAGCTTAGGGGTTGGAAGCAATCAGCCCCAGCATTTT.